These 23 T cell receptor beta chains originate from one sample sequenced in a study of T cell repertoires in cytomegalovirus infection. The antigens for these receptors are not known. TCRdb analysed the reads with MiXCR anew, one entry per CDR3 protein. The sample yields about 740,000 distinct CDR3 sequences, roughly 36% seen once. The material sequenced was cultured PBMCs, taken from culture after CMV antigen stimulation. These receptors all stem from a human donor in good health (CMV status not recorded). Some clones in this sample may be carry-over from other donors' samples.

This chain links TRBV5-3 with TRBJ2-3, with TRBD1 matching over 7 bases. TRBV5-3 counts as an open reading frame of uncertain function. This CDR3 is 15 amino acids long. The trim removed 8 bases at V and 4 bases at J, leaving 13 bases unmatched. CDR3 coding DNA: TGTGCCAGCAACCGAGGGGACAGTTCGTCAGATACGCAGTATTTT. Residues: CASNRGDSSSDTQYF.

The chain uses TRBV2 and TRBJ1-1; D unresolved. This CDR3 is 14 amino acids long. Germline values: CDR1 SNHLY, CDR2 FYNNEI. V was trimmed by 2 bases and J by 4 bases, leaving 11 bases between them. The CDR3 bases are TGTGCCAGCAGTGAACCTCCGCGGGGCACTGAAGCTTTCTTT. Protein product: CASSEPPRGTEAFF.

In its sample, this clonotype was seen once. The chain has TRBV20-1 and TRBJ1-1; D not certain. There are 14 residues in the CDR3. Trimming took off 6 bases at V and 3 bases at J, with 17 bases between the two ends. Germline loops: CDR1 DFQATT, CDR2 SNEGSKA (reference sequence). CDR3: CSASRTDAYTEAFF. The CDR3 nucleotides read TGCAGTGCCTCAAGGACGGACGCCTACACTGAAGCTTTCTTT.

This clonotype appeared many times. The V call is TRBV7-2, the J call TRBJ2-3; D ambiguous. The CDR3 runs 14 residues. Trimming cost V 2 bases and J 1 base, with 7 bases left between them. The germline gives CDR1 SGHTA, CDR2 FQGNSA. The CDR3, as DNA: TGTGCCAGCAGCTTAACCCGCGGCACAGATACGCAGTATTTT. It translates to CASSLTRGTDTQYF.

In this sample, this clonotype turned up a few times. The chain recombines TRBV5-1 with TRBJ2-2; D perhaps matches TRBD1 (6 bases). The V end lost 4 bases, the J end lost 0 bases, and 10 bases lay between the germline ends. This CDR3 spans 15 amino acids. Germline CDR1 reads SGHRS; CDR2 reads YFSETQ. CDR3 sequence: CASSPGHPNTGELFF. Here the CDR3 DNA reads TGCGCCAGCAGCCCGGGACACCCGAACACCGGGGAGCTGTTTTTT. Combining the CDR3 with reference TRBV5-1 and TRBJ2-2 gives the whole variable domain KAGVTQTPRYLIKTRGQQVTLSCSPISGHRSVSWYQQTPGQGLQFLFEYFSETQRNKGNFPGRFSGRQFSNSRSEMNVSTLELGDSALYLCASSPGHPNTGELFFGEGSRLTVL.

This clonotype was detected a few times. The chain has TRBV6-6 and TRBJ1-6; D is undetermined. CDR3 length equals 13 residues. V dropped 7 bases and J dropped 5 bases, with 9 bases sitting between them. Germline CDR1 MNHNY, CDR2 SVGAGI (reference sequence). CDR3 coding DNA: TGTGCCAGCAAAGGACCTAATAATTCACCCCTCCACTTT. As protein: CASKGPNNSPLHF.

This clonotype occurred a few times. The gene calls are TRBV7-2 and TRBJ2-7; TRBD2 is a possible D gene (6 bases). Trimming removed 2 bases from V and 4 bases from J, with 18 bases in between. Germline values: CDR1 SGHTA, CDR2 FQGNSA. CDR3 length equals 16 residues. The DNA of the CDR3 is TGTGCCAGCAGCTTATTCGGGGGAGGTTTGGGGTACGAGCAGTACTTC. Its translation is CASSLFGGGLGYEQYF. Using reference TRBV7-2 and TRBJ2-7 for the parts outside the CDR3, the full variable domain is GAGVSQSPSNKVTEKGKDVELRCDPISGHTALYWYRQSLGQGLEFLIYFQGNSAPDKSGLPSDRFSAERTGGSVSTLTIQRTQQEDSAVYLCASSLFGGGLGYEQYFGPGTRLTVT.

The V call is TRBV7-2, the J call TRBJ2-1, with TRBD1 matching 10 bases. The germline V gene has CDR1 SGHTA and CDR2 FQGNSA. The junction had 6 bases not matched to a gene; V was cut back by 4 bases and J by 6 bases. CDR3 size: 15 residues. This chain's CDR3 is CASSSRDRGRNEQFF. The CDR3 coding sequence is TGTGCCAGCAGCTCCCGGGACAGGGGCCGCAATGAGCAGTTCTTC.

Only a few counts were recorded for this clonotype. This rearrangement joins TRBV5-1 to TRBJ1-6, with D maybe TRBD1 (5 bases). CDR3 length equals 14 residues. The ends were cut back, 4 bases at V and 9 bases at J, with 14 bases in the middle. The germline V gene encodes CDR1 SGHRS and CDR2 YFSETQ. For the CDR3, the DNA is TGCGCCAGCAGCCCCAGGGATCGAGGTTCACCCCTCCACTTT. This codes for CASSPRDRGSPLHF. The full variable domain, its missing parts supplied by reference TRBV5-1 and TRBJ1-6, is KAGVTQTPRYLIKTRGQQVTLSCSPISGHRSVSWYQQTPGQGLQFLFEYFSETQRNKGNFPGRFSGRQFSNSRSEMNVSTLELGDSALYLCASSPRDRGSPLHFGNGTRLTVT.

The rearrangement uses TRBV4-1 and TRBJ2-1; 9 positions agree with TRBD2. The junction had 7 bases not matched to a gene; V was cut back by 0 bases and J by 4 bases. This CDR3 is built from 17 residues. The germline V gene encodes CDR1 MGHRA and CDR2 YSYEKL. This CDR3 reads CASSQDAGTSFYNEQFF. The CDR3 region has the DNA TGCGCCAGCAGCCAAGATGCCGGGACTAGCTTTTACAATGAGCAGTTCTTC.

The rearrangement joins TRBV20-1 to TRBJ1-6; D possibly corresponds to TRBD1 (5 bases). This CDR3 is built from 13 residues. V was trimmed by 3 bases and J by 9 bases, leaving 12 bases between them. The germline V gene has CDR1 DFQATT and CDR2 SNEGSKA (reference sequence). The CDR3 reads CSARQGVGSPLHF. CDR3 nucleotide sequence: TGCAGTGCTAGGCAGGGAGTAGGTTCACCCCTCCACTTT.

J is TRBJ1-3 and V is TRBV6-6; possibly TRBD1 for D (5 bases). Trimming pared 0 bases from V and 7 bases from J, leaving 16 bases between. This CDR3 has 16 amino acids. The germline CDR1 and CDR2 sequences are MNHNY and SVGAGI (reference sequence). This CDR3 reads CASSYSAARGWNTIYF. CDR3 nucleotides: TGTGCCAGCAGTTACTCGGCCGCCCGGGGCTGGAACACCATATATTTT.

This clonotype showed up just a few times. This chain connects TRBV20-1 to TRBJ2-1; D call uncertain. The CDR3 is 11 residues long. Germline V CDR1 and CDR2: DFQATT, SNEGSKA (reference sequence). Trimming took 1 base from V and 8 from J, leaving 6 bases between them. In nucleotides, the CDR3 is TGCAGTGCTAGAGTAGTGGATGAGCAGTTCTTC. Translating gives CSARVVDEQFF.

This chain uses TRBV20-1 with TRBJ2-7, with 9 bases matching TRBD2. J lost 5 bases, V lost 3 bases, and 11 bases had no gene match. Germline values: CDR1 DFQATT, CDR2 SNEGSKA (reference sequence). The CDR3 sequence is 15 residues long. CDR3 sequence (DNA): TGCAGTGCTAGTTTAGCGGGAGTTTCCCTGGACGAGCAGTACTTC. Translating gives CSASLAGVSLDEQYF.

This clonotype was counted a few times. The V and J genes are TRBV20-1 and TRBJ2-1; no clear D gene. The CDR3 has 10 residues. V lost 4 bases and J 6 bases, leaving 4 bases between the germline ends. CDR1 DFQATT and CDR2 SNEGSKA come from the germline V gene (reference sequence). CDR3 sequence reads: CSATGNEQFF. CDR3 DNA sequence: TGCAGTGCTACGGGCAATGAGCAGTTCTTC.

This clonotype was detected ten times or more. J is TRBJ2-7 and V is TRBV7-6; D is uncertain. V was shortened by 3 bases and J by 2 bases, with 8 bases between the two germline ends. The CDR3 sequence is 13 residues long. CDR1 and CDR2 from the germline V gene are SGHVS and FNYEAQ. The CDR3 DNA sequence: TGTGCCAGCAGCTTGACTGAAACCTACGAGCAGTACTTC. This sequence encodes CASSLTETYEQYF. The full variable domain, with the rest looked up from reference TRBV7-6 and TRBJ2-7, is GAGVSQSPRYKVTKRGQDVALRCDPISGHVSLYWYRQALGQGPEFLTYFNYEAQQDKSGLPNDRFSAERPEGSISTLTIQRTEQRDSAMYRCASSLTETYEQYFGPGTRLTVT.

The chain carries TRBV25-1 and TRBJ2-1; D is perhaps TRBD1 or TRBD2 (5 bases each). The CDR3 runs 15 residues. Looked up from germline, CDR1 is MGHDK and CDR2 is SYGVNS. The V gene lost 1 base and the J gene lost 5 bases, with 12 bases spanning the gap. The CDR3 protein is CASSESRAGDNEQFF. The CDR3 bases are TGTGCCAGCAGTGAATCCAGGGCCGGGGACAATGAGCAGTTCTTC. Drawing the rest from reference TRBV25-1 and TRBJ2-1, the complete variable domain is EADIYQTPRYLVIGTGKKITLECSQTMGHDKMYWYQQDPGMELHLIHYSYGVNSTEKGDLSSESTVSRIRTEHFPLTLESARPSHTSQYLCASSESRAGDNEQFFGPGTRLTVL.

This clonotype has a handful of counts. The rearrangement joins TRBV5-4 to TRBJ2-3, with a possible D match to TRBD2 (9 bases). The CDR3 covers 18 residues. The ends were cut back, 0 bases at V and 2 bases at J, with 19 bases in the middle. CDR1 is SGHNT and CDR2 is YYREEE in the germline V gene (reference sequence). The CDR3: CASSLGRGLAGTTDTQYF. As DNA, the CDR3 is TGTGCCAGCAGCTTGGGCAGGGGGCTAGCGGGAACCACAGATACGCAGTATTTT.

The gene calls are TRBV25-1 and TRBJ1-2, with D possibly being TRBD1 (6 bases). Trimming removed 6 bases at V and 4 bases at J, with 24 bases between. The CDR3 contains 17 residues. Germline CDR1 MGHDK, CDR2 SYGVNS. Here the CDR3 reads CASRGKGQSSEAYGYTF. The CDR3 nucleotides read TGTGCCAGCAGGGGAAAAGGACAGTCCTCTGAAGCCTATGGCTACACCTTC.

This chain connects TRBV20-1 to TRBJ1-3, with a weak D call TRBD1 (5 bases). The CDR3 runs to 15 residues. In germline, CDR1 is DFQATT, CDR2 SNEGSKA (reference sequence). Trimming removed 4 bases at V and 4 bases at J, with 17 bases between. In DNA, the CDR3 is TGCAGTGCTACCCAACGGAGGGGTCTCGGAAACACCATATATTTT. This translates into CSATQRRGLGNTIYF.

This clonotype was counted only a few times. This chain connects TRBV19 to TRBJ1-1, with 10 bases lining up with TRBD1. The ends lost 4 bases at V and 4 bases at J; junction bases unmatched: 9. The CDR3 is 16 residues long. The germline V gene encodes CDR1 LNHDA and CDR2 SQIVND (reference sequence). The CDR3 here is CASSNAPGQGFTEAFF. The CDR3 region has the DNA TGTGCCAGTAGTAACGCGCCGGGACAGGGGTTCACTGAAGCTTTCTTT.

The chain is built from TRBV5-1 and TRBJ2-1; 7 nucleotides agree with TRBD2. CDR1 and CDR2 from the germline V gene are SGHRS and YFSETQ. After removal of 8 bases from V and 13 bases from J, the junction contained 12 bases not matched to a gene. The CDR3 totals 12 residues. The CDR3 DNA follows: TGCGCCAGTACGGCCCCGGGGGGAGCCCAGTTCTTC. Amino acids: CASTAPGGAQFF.

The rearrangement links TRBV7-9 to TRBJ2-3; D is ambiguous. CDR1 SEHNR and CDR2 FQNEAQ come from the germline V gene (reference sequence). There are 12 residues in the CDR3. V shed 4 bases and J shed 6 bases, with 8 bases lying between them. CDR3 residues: CASSYQRDTQYF. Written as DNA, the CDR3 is TGTGCCAGCAGCTATCAACGGGATACGCAGTATTTT.